Below, one T cell receptor (beta chain) is given with its context. The specificity of this receptor is unknown. No much larger clone is present one base from it, and per-base qualities are unavailable. The library was generated by PCR. Reads for this sample came from an Illumina HiSeq 2500. To reduce PCR and sequencing biases, unique molecular identifiers were built into the TCR beta cDNA libraries. Roughly 0.5 million cDNA molecules were obtained per 1 to 10 million input T cells, so each molecule approximated one T cell. The patient libraries were prepared and sequenced with the same protocol used for the earlier healthy control dataset. Within a given batch, samples were prepared together, multiplexed and sequenced on the same HiSeq lane. Regarding the original processing steps: Raw barcoded reads were processed with MIGEC, and single-read molecular identifier groups were discarded before consensus assembly and CDR3 extraction. Clonotype tables were post-analysed with VDJtools, normalizing diversity by down-sampling all datasets to the smallest sample size. In repertoire overlap clustering, CDR3 amino acid sequences, but not nucleotide sequences, were matched to correct batch-related cross-sample contamination. The public reads were reanalyzed by TCRdb: fastp trimming at Q25, MiXCR alignment, in-frame beta chains only. Rows with a matching CDR3 protein are joined into one entry that keeps the most common DNA and genes. What appears here as the V and J calls and clone size reflects TCRdb's work, not the paper's. This sample gives about 800,000 distinct CDR3 sequences in total; 25% to 30% of them show up just once. Of the sample, around 0.6% falls within the top ten clones.

TCR beta repertoires were profiled from peripheral blood of some 13 young patients with multiple sclerosis to demonstrate the VDJtools post-analysis software. The multiple sclerosis patients were children and adolescents between about 6 and 16 years of age. The CDR3 has 15 amino acids, counting the end cysteine and phenylalanine. Only the CDR3 DNA is retained, 45 bases long and in frame from the first base. At the junction V is shortened by 3 bases and J by 3 bases, with 17 bases in between. The CDR1 and CDR2 encoded by the germline V gene (reference sequence) are DFQATT and SNEGSKA. These data originate in a study of post-analysis software for immune sequencing data (dated by TCRdb to the mid-2010s). About the full investigation: The recorded disease courses included relapsing-remitting, secondary progressive and progressive-relapsing multiple sclerosis, and some patients had no subtype annotation. The patient repertoires were compared against approximately ten previously published healthy control repertoires obtained from donors aged about 6 to 27 years. A subset of samples was prepared in parallel using single-end sample barcoding, then pooled and co-amplified after Illumina adapter ligation.

What the research found in general, with its limitations: The multiple sclerosis patient group was slightly younger than the control group. Multiple sclerosis patients had significantly lower normalized Chao1 diversity than controls, a result that suggests substantial peripheral T-cell clonal expansion. Patients showed significantly higher frequencies than controls for about 5 TRBV segments, among them TRBV5-6, TRBV5-1 and TRBV20-1. Strong co-clustering of samples prepared in the same batch was shown by direct clustering with F measure, prompting a batch-effect correction.

Here the chain combines TRBV20-1 and TRBJ2-5; TRBD2 is perhaps the D gene, given 5 matching bases. The receptor was isolated from a girl aged 5-17 years with multiple sclerosis. Sequencing was done on a sample of blood. The nucleotides read TGCAGTGCTAGGGGTCGGGGTTGGGCAAAAGAGACCCAGTACTTC. It is translated as CSARGRGWAKETQYF.